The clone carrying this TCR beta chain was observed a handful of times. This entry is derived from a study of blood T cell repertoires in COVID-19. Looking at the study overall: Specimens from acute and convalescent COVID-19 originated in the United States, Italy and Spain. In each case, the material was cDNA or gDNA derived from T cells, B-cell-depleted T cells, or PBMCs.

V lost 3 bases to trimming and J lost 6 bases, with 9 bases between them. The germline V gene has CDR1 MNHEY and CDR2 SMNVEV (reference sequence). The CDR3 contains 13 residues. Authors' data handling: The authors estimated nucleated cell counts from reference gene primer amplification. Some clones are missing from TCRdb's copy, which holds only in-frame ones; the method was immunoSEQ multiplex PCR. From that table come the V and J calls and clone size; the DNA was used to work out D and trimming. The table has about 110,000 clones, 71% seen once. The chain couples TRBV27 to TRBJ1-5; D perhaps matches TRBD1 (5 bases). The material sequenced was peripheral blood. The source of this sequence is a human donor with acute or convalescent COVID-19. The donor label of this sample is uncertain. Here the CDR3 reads CASSLGRGQPQHF. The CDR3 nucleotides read TGTGCCAGCAGTTTGGGGCGGGGTCAGCCCCAGCATTTT.